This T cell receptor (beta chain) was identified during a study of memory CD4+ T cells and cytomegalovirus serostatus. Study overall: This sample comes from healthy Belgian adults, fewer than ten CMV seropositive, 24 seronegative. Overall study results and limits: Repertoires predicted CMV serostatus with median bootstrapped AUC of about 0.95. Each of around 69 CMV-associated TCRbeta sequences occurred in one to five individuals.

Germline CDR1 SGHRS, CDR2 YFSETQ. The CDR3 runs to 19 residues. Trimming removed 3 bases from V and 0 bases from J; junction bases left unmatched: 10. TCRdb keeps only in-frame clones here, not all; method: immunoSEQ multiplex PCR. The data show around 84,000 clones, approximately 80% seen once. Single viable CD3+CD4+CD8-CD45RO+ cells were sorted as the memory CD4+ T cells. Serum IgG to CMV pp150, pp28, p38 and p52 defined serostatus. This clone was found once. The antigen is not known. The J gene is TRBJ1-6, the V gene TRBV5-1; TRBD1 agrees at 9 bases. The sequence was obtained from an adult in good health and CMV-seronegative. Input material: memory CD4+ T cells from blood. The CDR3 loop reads CASSSRTGATSSYNSPLHF. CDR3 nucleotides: TGCGCCAGCAGCTCCCGGACAGGGGCTACTAGCTCCTATAATTCACCCCTCCACTTT.